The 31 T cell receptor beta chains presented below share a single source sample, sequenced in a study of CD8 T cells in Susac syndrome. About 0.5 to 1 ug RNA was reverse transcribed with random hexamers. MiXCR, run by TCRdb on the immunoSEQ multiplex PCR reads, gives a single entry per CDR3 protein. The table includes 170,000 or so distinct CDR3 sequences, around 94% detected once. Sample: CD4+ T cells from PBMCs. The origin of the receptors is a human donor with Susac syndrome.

The CDR3 DNA reads TGCGCCAGCAGCTTGGTGGGAGGGCCGGGCGAGCAGTTCTTC. This sequence encodes CASSLVGGPGEQFF. The rearrangement links TRBV5-1 to TRBJ2-1; TRBD2 matches 7 bases. This CDR3 contains 14 residues. V shed 0 bases and J 10 bases; nucleotides not matched to a gene: 7. The V gene's germline CDR1 is SGHRS and CDR2 YFSETQ.

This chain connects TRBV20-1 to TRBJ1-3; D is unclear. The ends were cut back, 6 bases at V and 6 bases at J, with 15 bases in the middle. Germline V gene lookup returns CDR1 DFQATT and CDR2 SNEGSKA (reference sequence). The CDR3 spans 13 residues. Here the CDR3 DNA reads TGCAGTGCCCGGGAGATCCCACCAAACACCATATATTTT. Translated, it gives CSAREIPPNTIYF.

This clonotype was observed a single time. CDR3: CASSLEGTGQPQHF. The DNA of the CDR3 is TGTGCCAGCAGTTTAGAAGGGACTGGTCAGCCCCAGCATTTT. J is TRBJ1-5 and V is TRBV12-3 or TRBV12-4; D is perhaps TRBD1 (5 bases). V lost 1 base to trimming and J lost 6 bases, with 10 bases between them. The CDR3 is 14 amino acids.

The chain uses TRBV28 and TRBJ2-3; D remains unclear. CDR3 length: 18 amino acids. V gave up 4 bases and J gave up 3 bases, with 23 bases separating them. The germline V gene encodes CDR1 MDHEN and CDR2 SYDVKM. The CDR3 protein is CASSSGWVSLVGTDTQYF. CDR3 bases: TGTGCCAGCAGTTCAGGATGGGTTTCGTTGGTCGGTACAGATACGCAGTATTTT.

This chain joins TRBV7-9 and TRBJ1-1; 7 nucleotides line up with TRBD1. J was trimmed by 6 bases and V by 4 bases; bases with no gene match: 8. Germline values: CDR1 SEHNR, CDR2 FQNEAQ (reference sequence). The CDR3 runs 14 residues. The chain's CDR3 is CASSYEGARPEAFF. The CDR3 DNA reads TGTGCCAGCAGCTACGAGGGGGCTAGGCCTGAAGCTTTCTTT.

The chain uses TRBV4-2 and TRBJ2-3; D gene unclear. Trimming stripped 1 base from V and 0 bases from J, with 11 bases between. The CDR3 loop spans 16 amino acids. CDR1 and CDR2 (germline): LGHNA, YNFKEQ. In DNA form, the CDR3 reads TGTGCCAGCAGCCAAGTGGCTCTCTCTAGCACAGATACGCAGTATTTT. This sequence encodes CASSQVALSSTDTQYF.

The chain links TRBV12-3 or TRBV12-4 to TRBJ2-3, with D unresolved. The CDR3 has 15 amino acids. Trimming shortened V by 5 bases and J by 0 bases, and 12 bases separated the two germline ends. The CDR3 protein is CASSLSTGSTDTQYF. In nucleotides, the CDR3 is TGTGCCAGCAGTCTCTCGACGGGTAGCACAGATACGCAGTATTTT.

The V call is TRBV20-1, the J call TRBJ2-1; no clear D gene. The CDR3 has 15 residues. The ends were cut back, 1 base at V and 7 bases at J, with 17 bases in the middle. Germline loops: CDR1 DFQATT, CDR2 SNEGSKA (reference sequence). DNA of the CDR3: TGCAGTGCTAGAGCCCCCGGGCGCGGAGCTAATGAGCAGTTCTTC. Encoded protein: CSARAPGRGANEQFF.

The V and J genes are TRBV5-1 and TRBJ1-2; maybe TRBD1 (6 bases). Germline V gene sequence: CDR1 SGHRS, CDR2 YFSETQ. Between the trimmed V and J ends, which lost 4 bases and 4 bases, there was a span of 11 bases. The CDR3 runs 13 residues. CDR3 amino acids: CASSPEDSYGYTF. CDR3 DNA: TGCGCCAGCAGCCCGGAGGACAGCTATGGCTACACCTTC.

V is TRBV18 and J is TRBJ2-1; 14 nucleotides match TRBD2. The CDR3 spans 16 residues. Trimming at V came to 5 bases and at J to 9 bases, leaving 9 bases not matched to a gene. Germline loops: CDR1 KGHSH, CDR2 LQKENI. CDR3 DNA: TGTGCCAGCTCAACCTCCGGGACTAGCGGGAGAATTGAGCAGTTCTTC. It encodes CASSTSGTSGRIEQFF.

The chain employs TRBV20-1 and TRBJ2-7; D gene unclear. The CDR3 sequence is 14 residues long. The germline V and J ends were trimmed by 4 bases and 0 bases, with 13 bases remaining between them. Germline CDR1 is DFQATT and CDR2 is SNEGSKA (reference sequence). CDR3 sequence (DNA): TGCAGTGCTAAAGAACGTTCAAGCTCCTACGAGCAGTACTTC. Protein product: CSAKERSSSYEQYF.

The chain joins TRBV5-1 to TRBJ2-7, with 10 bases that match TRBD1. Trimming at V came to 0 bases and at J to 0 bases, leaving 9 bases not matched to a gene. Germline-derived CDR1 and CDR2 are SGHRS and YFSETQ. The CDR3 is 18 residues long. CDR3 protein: CASSLAGQGVSFSYEQYF. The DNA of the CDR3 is TGCGCCAGCAGCTTGGCTGGACAGGGGGTTTCCTTCTCCTACGAGCAGTACTTC.

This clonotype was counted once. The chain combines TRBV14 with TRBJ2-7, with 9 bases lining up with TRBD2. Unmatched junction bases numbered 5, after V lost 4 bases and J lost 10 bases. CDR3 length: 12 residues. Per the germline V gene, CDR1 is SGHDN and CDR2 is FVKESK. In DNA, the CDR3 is TGTGCCAGCAGCCGGACTAGCGCCAGACAGTACTTC. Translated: CASSRTSARQYF.

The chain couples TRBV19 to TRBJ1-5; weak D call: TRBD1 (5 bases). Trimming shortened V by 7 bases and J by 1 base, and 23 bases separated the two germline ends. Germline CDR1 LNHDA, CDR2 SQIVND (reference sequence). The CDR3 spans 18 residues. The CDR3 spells CASKGVGALRGSNQPQHF. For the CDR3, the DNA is TGTGCCAGTAAAGGAGTCGGGGCCCTAAGAGGGAGCAATCAGCCCCAGCATTTT.

The DNA for the CDR3 is TGTGCCAGCAGCCAATACGCCGGGGGACAGGACAATCAGCCCCAGCATTTT. As protein: CASSQYAGGQDNQPQHF. The chain couples TRBV3-1 to TRBJ1-5; 8 positions agree with TRBD1. Unmatched junction bases numbered 9, after V lost 2 bases and J lost 3 bases. The CDR3 spans 17 residues. Germline assignment: CDR1 LGHDT and CDR2 YNNKEL (reference sequence).

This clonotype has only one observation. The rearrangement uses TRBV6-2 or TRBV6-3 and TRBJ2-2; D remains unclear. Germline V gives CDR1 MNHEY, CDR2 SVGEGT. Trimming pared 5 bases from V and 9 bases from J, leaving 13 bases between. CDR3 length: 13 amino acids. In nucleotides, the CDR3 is TGTGCCAGCAGTCTATCTCTATTAAGGGAGCTGTTTTTT. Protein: CASSLSLLRELFF.

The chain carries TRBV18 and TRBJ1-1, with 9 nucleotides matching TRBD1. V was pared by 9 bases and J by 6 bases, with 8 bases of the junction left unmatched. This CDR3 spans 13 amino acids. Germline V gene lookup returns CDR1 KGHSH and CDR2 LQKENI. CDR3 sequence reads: CASTQGASAEAFF. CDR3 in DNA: TGTGCCAGTACACAGGGGGCCAGCGCTGAAGCTTTCTTT.

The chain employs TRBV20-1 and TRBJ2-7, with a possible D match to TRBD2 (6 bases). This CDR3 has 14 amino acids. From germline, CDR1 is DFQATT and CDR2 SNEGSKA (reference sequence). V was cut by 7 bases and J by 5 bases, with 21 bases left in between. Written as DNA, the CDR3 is TGCAGTGTTACGTCCCCGGGACTGTTAAACGAGCAGTACTTC. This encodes CSVTSPGLLNEQYF.

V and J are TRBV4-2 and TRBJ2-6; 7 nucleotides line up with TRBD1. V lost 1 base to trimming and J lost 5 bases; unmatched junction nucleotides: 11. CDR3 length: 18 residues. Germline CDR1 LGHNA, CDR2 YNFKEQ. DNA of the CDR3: TGTGCCAGCAGCCAAGTAATCGGGACAGTTAGCTGGGCCAACGTCCTGACTTTC. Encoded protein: CASSQVIGTVSWANVLTF.

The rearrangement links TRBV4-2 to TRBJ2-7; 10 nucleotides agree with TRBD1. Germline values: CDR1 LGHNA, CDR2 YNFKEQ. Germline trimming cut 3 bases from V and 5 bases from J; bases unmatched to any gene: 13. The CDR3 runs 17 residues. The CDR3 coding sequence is TGTGCCAGCAGCCAGGTCCCCTGGGACAGGGGCATCGACGAGCAGTACTTC. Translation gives CASSQVPWDRGIDEQYF.

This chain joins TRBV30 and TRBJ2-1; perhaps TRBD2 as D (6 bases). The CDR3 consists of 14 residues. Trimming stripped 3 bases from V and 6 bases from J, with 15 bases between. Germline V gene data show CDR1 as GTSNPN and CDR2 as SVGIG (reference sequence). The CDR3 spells CAWSEGLDLNEQFF. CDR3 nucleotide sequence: TGTGCCTGGAGCGAGGGACTGGATCTCAATGAGCAGTTCTTC.

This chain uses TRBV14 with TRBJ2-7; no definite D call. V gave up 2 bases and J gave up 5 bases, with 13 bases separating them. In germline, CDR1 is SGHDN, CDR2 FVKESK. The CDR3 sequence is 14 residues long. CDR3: CASSQLRQPDEQYF. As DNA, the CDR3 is TGTGCCAGCAGCCAACTGCGGCAACCGGACGAGCAGTACTTC.

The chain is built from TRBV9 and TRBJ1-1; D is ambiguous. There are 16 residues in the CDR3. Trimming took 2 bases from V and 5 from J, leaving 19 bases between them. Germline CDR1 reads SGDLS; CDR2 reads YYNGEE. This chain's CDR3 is CASSVHPGSGGTEAFF. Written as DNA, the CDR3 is TGTGCCAGCAGCGTTCATCCGGGTTCCGGTGGAACTGAAGCTTTCTTT.

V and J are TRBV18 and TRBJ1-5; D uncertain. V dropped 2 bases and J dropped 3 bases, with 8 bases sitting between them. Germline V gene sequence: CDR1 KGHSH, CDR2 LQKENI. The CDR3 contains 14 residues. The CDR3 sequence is CASSPTALNQPQHF. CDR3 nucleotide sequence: TGTGCCAGCTCACCAACAGCCCTCAATCAGCCCCAGCATTTT.

The DNA for the CDR3 is TGTGCCAGCAGCCCAGGGGAGAGCGGTGAAAAACTGTTTTTT. This translates into CASSPGESGEKLFF. The chain has TRBV7-9 and TRBJ1-4, with a weak D call TRBD1 (6 bases). The germline V gene has CDR1 SEHNR and CDR2 FQNEAQ (reference sequence). V was cut by 5 bases and J by 7 bases, with 14 bases left in between. The CDR3 totals 14 residues. The full variable domain, its missing parts supplied by reference TRBV7-9 and TRBJ1-4, is DTGVSQNPRHKITKRGQNVTFRCDPISEHNRLYWYRQTLGQGPEFLTYFQNEAQLEKSRLLSDRFSAERPKGSFSTLEIQRTEQGDSAMYLCASSPGESGEKLFFGSGTQLSVL.

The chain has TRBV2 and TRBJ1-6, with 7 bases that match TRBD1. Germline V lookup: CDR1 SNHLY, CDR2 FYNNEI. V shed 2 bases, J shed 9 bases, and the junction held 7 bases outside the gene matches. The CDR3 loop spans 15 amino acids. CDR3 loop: CASSERGRESSPLHF. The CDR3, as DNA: TGTGCCAGCAGTGAAAGGGGGCGGGAAAGTTCACCCCTCCACTTT.

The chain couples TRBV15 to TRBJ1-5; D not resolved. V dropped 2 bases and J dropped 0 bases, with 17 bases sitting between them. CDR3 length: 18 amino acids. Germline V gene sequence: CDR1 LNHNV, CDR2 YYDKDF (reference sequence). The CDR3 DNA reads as TGTGCCACCAGCAGATTATCCCTAGGAATGAATAGCAATCAGCCCCAGCATTTT. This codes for CATSRLSLGMNSNQPQHF.

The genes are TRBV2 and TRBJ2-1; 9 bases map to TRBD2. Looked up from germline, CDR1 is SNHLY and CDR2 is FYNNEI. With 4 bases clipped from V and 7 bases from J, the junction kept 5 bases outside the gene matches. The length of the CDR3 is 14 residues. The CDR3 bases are TGTGCCAGCAGTGGGAGGACTAGCGCTAATGAGCAGTTCTTC. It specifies CASSGRTSANEQFF.

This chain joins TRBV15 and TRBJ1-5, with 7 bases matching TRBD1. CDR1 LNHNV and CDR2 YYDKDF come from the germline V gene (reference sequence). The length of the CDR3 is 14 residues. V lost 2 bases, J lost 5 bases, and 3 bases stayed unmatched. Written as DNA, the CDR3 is TGTGCCACCAGCAGACGACAGGGCCATCAGCCCCAGCATTTT. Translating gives CATSRRQGHQPQHF.

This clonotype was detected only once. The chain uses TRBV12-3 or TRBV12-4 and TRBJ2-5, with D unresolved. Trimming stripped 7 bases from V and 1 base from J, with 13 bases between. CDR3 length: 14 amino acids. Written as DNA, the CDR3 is TGTGCCAGCAATCCCTCGGGCTTCCAAGAGACCCAGTACTTC. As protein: CASNPSGFQETQYF.

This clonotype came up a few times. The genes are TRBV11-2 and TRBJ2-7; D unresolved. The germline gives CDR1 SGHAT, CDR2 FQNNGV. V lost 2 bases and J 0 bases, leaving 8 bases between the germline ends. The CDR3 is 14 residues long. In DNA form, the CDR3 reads TGTGCCAGCAGCTTACTCGGCAGCTCCTACGAGCAGTACTTC. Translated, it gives CASSLLGSSYEQYF.